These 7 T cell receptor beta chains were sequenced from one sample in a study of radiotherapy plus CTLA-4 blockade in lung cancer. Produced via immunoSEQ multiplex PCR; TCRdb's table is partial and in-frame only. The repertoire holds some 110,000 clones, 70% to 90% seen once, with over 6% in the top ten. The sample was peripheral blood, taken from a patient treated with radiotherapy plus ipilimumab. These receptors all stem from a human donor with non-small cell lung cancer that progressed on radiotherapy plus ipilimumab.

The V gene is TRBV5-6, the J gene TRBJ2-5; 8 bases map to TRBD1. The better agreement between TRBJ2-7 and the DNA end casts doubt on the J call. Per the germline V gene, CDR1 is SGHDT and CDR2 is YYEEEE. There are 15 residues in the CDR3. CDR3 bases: TGTGCCAGCAGTTTTACCGGGACAGGATCCTACGAGCAGTACTTC. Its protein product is CASSFTGTGSYEQYF.

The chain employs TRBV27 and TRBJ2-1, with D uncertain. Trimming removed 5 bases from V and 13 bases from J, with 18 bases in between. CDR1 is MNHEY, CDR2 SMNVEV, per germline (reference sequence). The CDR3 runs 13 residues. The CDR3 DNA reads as TGTGCCAGCAGTCCCCTAGTTCGGAAGAGCCAGTTCTTC. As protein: CASSPLVRKSQFF.

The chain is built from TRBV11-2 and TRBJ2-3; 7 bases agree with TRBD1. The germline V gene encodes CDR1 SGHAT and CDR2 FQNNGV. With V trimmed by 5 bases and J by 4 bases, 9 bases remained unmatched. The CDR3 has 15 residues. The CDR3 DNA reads TGTGCCAGCAGCGCCCGGGACAGAGTATCAGATACGCAGTATTTT. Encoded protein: CASSARDRVSDTQYF.

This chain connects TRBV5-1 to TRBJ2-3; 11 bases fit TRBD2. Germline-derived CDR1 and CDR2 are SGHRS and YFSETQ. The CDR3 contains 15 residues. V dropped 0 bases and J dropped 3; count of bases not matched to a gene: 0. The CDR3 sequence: CASSLGLAGTDTQYF. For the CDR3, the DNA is TGCGCCAGCAGCTTGGGACTAGCGGGAACAGATACGCAGTATTTT.

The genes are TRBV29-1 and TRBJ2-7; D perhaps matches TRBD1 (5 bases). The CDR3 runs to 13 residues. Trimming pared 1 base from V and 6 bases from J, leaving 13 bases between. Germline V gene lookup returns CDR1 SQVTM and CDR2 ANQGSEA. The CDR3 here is CSVEAAGFTEQYF. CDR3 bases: TGCAGCGTTGAAGCGGCAGGGTTCACCGAGCAGTACTTC.

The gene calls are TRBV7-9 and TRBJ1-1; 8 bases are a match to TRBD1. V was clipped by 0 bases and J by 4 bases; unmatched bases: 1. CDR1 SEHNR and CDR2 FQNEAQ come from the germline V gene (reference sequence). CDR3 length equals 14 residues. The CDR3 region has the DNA TGTGCCAGCAGCTTAGCGGACAGGGTCACTGAAGCTTTCTTT. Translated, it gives CASSLADRVTEAFF.

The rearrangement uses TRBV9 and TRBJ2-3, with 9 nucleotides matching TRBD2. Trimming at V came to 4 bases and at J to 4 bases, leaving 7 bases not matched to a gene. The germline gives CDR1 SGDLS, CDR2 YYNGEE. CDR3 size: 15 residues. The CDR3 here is CASSFEGGRADTQYF. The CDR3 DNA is TGTGCCAGCAGCTTCGAGGGCGGGAGGGCAGATACGCAGTATTTT.